Listed below are T cell receptor beta chains from one sample, sequenced in a study of blood T cell repertoires in COVID-19. TCRdb's copy holds only in-frame clones and misses some; the assay was immunoSEQ multiplex PCR. The sample consists of approximately 260,000 clones, 86% of them appearing once. Input material: PBMCs or T cells enriched from blood (not recorded which). The receptors were sampled from a woman aged 40 to 55 with acute COVID-19. The CDR3 runs from the conserved cysteine through the conserved F or W. Each record gives: J gene, V gene, clone size, D gene, CDR3 protein, CDR3 DNA. D genes are given only for firm matches. The size entry is marked missing in some rows and otherwise reads once, few, many or a size class.

TRBJ2-1,TRBV5-6,-,TRBD1,CASSLSPGTGYNEQFF,TGTGCCAGCAGCTTGTCCCCCGGGACAGGTTACAATGAGCAGTTCTTC
TRBJ2-3,TRBV5-6,-,-,CASSLRDKRDTQYF,TGTGCCAGCAGCTTACGGGACAAGCGGGATACGCAGTATTTT
TRBJ1-4,TRBV7-9,-,TRBD1,CASSLDRGLEKLFF,TGTGCCAGCAGCCTGGACAGGGGGCTTGAAAAACTGTTTTTT
TRBJ2-5,TRBV5-6,-,-,CASSLFGERKTQYF,TGTGCCAGCAGCTTGTTCGGGGAAAGGAAGACCCAGTACTTC
TRBJ2-2,TRBV10-1,-,-,CASRGMDGSLPPSTTGELFF,TGCGCCAGCCGAGGCATGGATGGGAGTTTACCTCCCTCGACCACCGGGGAGCTGTTTTTT
TRBJ1-1,TRBV28,-,-,CATRDRYEAFF,TGTGCCACCCGCGACAGGTATGAAGCTTTCTTT
TRBJ2-1,TRBV25-1,-,TRBD1,CASKSSGGPYNEQFF,TGTGCCAGCAAATCATCAGGGGGCCCCTACAATGAGCAGTTCTTC
TRBJ2-1,TRBV11-2,-,TRBD2,CASSSLLAGYNEQFF,TGTGCCAGCAGCTCACTACTAGCGGGATACAATGAGCAGTTCTTC
TRBJ1-5,TRBV25-1,few,-,CASSESGGVNQPQHF,TGTGCCAGCAGTGAATCTGGCGGGGTCAATCAGCCCCAGCATTTT
TRBJ2-3,TRBV10-3,once,TRBD1,CAITEGTGGIDTQYF,TGTGCCATCACCGAGGGGACAGGGGGAATAGATACGCAGTATTTT
TRBJ1-5,TRBV5-6,once,-,CASSWGGPPTNQPQHF,TGTGCCAGCAGCTGGGGGGGTCCCCCGACAAATCAGCCCCAGCATTTT
TRBJ1-6,TRBV5-5,-,-,CASSNRPRETSSYNSPLHF,TGTGCCAGCAGCAACAGACCGAGAGAAACGAGCTCCTATAATTCACCCCTCCACTTT
TRBJ2-3,TRBV14,-,-,CASSTHMSTDTQYF,TGTGCCAGCAGCACCCACATGAGCACAGATACGCAGTATTTT
TRBJ2-5,TRBV7-7,once,TRBD2,CASSPLAGGPGETQYF,TGTGCTAGCAGTCCCCTAGCGGGAGGGCCCGGGGAGACCCAGTACTTC
TRBJ2-3,TRBV10-1,-,TRBD1,CASSRDRGASDTQYF,TGCGCCAGCAGCCGGGACAGGGGGGCGTCAGATACGCAGTATTTT
TRBJ2-3,TRBV5-1,-,-,CASSPQGGGLNTQYF,TGCGCCAGCAGCCCCCAAGGCGGGGGCCTAAATACGCAGTATTTT
TRBJ1-2,TRBV19,-,TRBD1,CASSNQGAGGYTF,TGTGCCAGTAGTAACCAGGGGGCGGGAGGCTACACCTTC
TRBJ2-7,TRBV2,-,-,CASSEDLPGLGYLYEQYF,TGTGCCAGCAGTGAAGACCTCCCCGGACTGGGGTATCTCTACGAGCAGTACTTC
TRBJ2-7,TRBV7-8,-,TRBD2,CASSLTSGGTYEQYF,TGTGCCAGCAGCTTGACTAGCGGGGGTACCTACGAGCAGTACTTC
TRBJ2-1,TRBV30,-,TRBD2,CAWSQGLAFYNEQFF,TGTGCCTGGAGTCAGGGACTAGCGTTTTACAATGAGCAGTTCTTC
TRBJ1-3,TRBV4-1,-,-,CASRTDSDSGNTIYF,TGCGCCAGCAGAACCGACAGCGACTCTGGAAACACCATATATTTT
TRBJ2-5,TRBV3-1/TRBV3-2,-,TRBD2,CAAEREWETQYF,TGTGCGGCGGAGCGGGAATGGGAGACCCAGTACTTC
TRBJ1-1,TRBV6-5,-,-,CASSYWQNTEAFF,TGTGCCAGCAGTTACTGGCAGAACACTGAAGCTTTCTTT
TRBJ2-4,TRBV29-1,-,-,CSVERGNIQYF,TGCAGCGTTGAAAGGGGGAACATTCAGTACTTC
TRBJ2-1,TRBV5-6,-,-,CASSLGTLGEQFF,TGTGCCAGCAGCTTGGGGACATTGGGTGAGCAGTTCTTC
TRBJ2-1,TRBV19,-,-,CASMGYQGGNEQFF,TGTGCCAGTATGGGGTACCAGGGAGGCAATGAGCAGTTCTTC